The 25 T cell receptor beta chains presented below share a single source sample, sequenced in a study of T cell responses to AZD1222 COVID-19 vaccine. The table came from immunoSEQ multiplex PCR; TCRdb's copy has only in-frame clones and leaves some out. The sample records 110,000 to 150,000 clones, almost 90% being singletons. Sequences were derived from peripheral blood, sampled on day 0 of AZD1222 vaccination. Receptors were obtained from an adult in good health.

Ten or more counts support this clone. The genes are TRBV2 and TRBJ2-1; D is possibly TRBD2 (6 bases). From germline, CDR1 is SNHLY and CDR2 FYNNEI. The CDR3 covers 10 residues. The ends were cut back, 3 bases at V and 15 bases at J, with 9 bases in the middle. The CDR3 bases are TGTGCCAGCAGTGAGACTAGGGGGTTCTTC. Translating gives CASSETRGFF.

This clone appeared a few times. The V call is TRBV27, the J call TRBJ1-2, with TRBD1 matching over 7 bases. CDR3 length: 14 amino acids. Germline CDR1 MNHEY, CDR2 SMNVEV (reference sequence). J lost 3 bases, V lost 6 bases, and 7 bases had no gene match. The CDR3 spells CASRRTGDYYGYTF. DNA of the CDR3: TGTGCCAGCAGAAGGACAGGCGACTACTATGGCTACACCTTC.

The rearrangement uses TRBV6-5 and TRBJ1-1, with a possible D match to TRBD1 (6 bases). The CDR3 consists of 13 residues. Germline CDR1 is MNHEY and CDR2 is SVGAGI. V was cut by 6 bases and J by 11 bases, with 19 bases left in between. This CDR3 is CASSVYGAQGAFF. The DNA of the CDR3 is TGTGCCAGCAGCGTCTATGGGGCCCAGGGGGCTTTCTTT.

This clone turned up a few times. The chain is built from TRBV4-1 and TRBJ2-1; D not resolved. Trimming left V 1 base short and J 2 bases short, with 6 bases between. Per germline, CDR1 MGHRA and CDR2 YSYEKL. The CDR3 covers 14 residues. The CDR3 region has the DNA TGCGCCAGCAGCCAAGTGACGCCCTACAATGAGCAGTTCTTC. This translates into CASSQVTPYNEQFF.

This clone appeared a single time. The chain's CDR3 is CASSLGLGWGDTQYF. As DNA, the CDR3 is TGTGCCAGCAGCTTAGGTTTGGGGTGGGGGGATACGCAGTATTTT. This chain connects TRBV7-2 to TRBJ2-3; D possibly uses TRBD1 or TRBD2 (5 bases each). This CDR3 has 15 amino acids. Trimming took 1 base from V and 6 from J, leaving 14 bases between them. Germline loops: CDR1 SGHTA, CDR2 FQGNSA.

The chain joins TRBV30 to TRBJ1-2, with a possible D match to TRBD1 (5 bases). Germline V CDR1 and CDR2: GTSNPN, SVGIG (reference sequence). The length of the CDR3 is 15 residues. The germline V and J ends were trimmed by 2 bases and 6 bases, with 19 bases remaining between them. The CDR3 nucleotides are TGTGCCTGGAGTCGGTCAGGGCTCGGTCTCCATGGCTACACCTTC. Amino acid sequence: CAWSRSGLGLHGYTF.

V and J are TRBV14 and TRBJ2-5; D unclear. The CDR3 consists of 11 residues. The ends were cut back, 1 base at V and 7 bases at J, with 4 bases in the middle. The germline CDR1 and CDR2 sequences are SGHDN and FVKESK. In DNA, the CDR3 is TGTGCCAGCAGCCAAGGTCCGACCCAGTACTTC. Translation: CASSQGPTQYF.

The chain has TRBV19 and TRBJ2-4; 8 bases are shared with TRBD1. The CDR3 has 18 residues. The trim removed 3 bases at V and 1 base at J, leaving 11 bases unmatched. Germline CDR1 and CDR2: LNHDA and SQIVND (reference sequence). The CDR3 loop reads CASSIGSGGLGAKNIQYF. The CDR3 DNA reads TGTGCCAGTAGTATTGGGTCAGGGGGCCTCGGGGCCAAAAACATTCAGTACTTC.

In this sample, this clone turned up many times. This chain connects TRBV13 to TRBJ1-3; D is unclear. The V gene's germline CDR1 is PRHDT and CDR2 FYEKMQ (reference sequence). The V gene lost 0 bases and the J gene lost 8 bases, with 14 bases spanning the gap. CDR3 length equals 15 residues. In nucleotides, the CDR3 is TGTGCCAGCAGCTTAGGCCGAACGGAGATCGACACCATATATTTT. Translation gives CASSLGRTEIDTIYF.

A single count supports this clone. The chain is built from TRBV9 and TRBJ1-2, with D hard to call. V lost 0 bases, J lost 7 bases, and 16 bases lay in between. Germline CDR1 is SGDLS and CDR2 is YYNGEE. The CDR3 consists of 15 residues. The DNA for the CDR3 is TGTGCCAGCAGCGTAGAGGTAGGAGGAGGAAGTGGCTACACCTTC. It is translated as CASSVEVGGGSGYTF.

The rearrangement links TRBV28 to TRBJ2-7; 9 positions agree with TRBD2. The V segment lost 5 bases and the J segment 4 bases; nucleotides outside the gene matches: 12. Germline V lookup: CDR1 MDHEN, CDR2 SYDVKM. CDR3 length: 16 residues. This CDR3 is CASSPFGAGGLYEQYF. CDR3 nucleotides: TGTGCCAGCAGTCCCTTCGGGGCGGGAGGGCTTTACGAGCAGTACTTC.

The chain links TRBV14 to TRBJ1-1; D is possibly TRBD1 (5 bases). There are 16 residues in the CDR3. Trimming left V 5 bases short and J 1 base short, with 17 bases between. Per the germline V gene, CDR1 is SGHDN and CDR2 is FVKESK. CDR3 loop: CASSVIGPTGNTEAFF. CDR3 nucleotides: TGTGCCAGCAGCGTAATAGGGCCAACAGGGAACACTGAAGCTTTCTTT.

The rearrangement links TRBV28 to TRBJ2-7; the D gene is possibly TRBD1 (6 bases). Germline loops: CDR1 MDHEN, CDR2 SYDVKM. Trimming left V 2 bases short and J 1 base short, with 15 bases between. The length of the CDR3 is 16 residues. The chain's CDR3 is CASSLRPPGVSYEQYF. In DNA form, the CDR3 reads TGTGCCAGCAGTTTACGCCCGCCAGGGGTATCCTACGAGCAGTACTTC.

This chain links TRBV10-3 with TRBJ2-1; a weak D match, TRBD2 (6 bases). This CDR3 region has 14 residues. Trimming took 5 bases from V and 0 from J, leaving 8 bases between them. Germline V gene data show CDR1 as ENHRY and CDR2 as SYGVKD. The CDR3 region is CAISSAGSYNEQFF. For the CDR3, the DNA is TGTGCCATCAGTTCAGCGGGCTCCTACAATGAGCAGTTCTTC.

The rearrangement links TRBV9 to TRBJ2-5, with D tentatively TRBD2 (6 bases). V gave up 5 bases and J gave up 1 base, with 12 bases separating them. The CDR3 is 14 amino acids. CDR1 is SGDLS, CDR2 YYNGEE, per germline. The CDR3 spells CASSGGAGQETQYF. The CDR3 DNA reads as TGTGCCAGCAGTGGGGGAGCGGGCCAAGAGACCCAGTACTTC. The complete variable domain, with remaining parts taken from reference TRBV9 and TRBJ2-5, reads DSGVTQTPKHLITATGQRVTLRCSPRSGDLSVYWYQQSLDQGLQFLIQYYNGEERAKGNILERFSAQQFPDLHSELNLSSLELGDSALYFCASSGGAGQETQYFGPGTRLLVL.

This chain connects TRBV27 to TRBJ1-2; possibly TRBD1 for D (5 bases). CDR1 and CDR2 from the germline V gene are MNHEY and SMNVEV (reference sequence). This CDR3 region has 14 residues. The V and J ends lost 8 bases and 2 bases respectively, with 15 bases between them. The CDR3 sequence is CASLSRDGNYGYTF. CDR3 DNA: TGTGCCAGCCTCAGCCGGGACGGAAACTATGGCTACACCTTC.

In DNA form, the CDR3 reads TGTGCCAGCAACTCACCTGGGATTGATCCTAATGAAAAACTGTTTTTT. It codes for CASNSPGIDPNEKLFF. The chain couples TRBV4-2 to TRBJ1-4; D unclear. With 7 bases removed from V and 3 bases from J, the gap between germline ends came to 18 bases. The CDR3 loop spans 16 amino acids. Germline V lookup: CDR1 LGHNA, CDR2 YNFKEQ.

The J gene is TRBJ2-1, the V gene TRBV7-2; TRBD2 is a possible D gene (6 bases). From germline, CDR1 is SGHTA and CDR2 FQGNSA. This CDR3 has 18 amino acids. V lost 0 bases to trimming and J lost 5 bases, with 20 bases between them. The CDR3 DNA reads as TGTGCCAGCAGCTTAGCGTTCTTTGTCGGGAGTTCCCACAATGAGCAGTTCTTC. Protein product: CASSLAFFVGSSHNEQFF. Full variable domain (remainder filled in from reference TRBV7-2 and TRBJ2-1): GAGVSQSPSNKVTEKGKDVELRCDPISGHTALYWYRQSLGQGLEFLIYFQGNSAPDKSGLPSDRFSAERTGGSVSTLTIQRTQQEDSAVYLCASSLAFFVGSSHNEQFFGPGTRLTVL.

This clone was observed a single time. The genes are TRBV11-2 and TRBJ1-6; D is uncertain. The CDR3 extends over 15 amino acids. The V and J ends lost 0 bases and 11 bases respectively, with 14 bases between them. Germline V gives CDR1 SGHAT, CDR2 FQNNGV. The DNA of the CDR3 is TGTGCCAGCAGCTTAGAACGGGCACCGACGACACCCCTCCACTTT. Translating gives CASSLERAPTTPLHF.

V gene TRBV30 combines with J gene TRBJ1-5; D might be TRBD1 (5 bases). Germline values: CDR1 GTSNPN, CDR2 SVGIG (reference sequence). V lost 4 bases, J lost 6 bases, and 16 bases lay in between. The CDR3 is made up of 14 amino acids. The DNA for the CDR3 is TGTGCCTGGACCTCCCTTCGGGGGGGTCAGCCCCAGCATTTT. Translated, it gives CAWTSLRGGQPQHF. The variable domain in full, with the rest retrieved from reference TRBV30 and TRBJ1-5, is SQTIHQWPATLVQPVGSPLSLECTVEGTSNPNLYWYRQAAGRGLQLLFYSVGIGQISSEVPQNLSASRPQDRQFILSSKKLLLSDSGFYLCAWTSLRGGQPQHFGDGTRLSIL.

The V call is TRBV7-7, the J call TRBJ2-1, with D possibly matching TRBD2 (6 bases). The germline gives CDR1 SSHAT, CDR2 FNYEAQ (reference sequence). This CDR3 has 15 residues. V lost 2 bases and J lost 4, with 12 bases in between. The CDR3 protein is CASSLSPSEYNEQFF. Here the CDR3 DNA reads TGTGCCAGCAGCTTAAGCCCTAGCGAGTACAATGAGCAGTTCTTC.

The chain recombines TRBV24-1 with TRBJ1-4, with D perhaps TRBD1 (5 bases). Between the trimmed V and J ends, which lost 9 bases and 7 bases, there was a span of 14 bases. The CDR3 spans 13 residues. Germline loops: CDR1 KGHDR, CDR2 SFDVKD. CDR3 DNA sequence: TGTGCCACCTTGCAGGGACGGAGTGAAAAACTGTTTTTT. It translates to CATLQGRSEKLFF.

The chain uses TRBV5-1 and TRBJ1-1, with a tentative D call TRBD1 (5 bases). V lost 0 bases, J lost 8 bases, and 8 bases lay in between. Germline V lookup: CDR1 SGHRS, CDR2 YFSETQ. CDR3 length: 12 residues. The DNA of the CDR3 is TGCGCCAGCAGCTTGGTTCAGGGAGAAGCTTTCTTT. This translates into CASSLVQGEAFF.

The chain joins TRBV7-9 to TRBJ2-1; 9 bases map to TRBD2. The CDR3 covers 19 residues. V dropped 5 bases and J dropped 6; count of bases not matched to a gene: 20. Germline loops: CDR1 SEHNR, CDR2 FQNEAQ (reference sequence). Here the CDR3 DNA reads TGTGCCAGCAGCCCTAGTGCCGGAACACTAGCGGGCCTTCCCAATGAGCAGTTCTTC. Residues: CASSPSAGTLAGLPNEQFF.

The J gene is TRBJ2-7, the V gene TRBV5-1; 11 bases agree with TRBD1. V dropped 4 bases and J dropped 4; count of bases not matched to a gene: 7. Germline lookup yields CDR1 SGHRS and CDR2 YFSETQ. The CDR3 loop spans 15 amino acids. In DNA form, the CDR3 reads TGCGCCAGCAGCCTGGGACAGGGGGTCGCGTACGAGCAGTACTTC. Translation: CASSLGQGVAYEQYF.